The present T cell receptor beta chain was sequenced within a study of blood T cell repertoires in COVID-19. In the study overall: COVID-19 samples, acute and convalescent, were from the United States, Italy and Spain.

Germline lookup yields CDR1 SGHAT and CDR2 FQNNGV. CDR3 length equals 18 residues. Unmatched junction bases numbered 4, after V lost 1 base and J lost 0 bases. How the authors handled the data: How many nucleated cells were present was estimated from reference gene primer amplification. Sequencing used immunoSEQ multiplex PCR; TCRdb keeps in-frame clones, though not all of them. D and trimming were read from the DNA, whereas the V and J calls and clone size are those reported in that table. The table includes approximately 65,000 clones, 90% detected once. The TCR sequence derives from a woman aged 18-35 years with acute or convalescent COVID-19. The sequencing input was peripheral blood. The V call is TRBV11-2, the J call TRBJ2-3, with 13 nucleotides matching TRBD2. The CDR3 sequence: CASSLGGTSGASTDTQYF. The CDR3 DNA sequence: TGTGCCAGCAGCTTAGGAGGGACTAGCGGGGCGAGCACAGATACGCAGTATTTT. Looking up the rest from reference TRBV11-2 and TRBJ2-3 gives the full variable domain: EAGVAQSPRYKIIEKRQSVAFWCNPISGHATLYWYQQILGQGPKLLIQFQNNGVVDDSQLPKDRFSAERLKGVDSTLKIQPAKLEDSAVYLCASSLGGTSGASTDTQYFGPGTRLTVL.